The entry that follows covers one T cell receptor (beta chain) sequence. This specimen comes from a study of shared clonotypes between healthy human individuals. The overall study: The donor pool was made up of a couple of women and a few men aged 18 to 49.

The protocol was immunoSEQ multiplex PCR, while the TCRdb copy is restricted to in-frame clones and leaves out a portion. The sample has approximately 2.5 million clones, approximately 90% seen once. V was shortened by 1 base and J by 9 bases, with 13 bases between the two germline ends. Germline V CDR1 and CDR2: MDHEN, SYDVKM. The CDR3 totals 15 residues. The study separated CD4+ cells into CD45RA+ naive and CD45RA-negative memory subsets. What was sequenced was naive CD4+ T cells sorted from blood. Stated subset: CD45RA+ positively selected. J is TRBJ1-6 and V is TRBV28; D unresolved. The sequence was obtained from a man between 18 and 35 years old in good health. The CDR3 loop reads CASSLFSGFISPLHF. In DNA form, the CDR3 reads TGTGCCAGCAGTTTATTTTCCGGGTTTATTTCACCCCTCCACTTT.